This T cell receptor beta chain was observed in a study of shared clonotypes between healthy human individuals. The authors distributed each subset's genomic DNA evenly over several immunoSEQ plates. Some clones are missing from TCRdb's copy, which holds only in-frame ones; the method was immunoSEQ multiplex PCR. The table shows roughly 300,000 clones, with 70% to 75% occurring only once. CD4+ cells underwent separation, giving CD45RA+ naive and CD45RA-negative memory subsets. With 1 base clipped from V and 4 bases from J, the junction kept 8 bases outside the gene matches. Germline V gene sequence: CDR1 ENHRY, CDR2 SYGVKD. This CDR3 has 16 residues.

This chain joins TRBV10-3 and TRBJ1-1; TRBD1 agrees at 8 bases. Specimen: memory CD4+ T cells sorted from blood. Indicated subset: CD45RA-negative fraction. The receptor's source is a man aged 25-45 years in good health. The CDR3 spells CAISEYGQGLSTEAFF. As DNA, the CDR3 is TGTGCCATCAGTGAGTATGGACAGGGTTTATCCACTGAAGCTTTCTTT.